The rows below give T cell receptor beta chains drawn from one sample of a study of vaccination and CD4 T cells after COVID-19. These receptors have no identified antigens. TCRdb redid the calling of the PCR reads with MiXCR, one entry per CDR3 protein. This repertoire shows around 26,000 distinct CDR3 sequences, 40% to 45% found once; its top ten account for roughly a tenth. The sample was CD4+ T cells from blood, cultured in vitro. These receptor sequences come from a human donor who had recovered from COVID-19. Both conserved end residues are part of each CDR3. D genes are given only for firm matches. The size entry is marked missing in some rows and otherwise reads once, few, many or a size class.

clone size,V gene,D gene,J gene,CDR3 length,CDR3 protein,CDR3 DNA
-,TRBV19,-,TRBJ2-2,17,CASSRRAGAGRTGELFF,TGTGCCAGTAGCCGGCGGGCGGGGGCCGGGCGCACCGGGGAGCTGTTTTTT
-,TRBV6-1,-,TRBJ2-7,13,CASRVGIGGEQYF,TGTGCCAGCAGAGTTGGTATCGGGGGAGAGCAGTACTTC
few,TRBV7-9,-,TRBJ1-2,15,CASSLVGQGNYGYTF,TGTGCCAGCAGCTTAGTAGGGCAGGGGAACTATGGCTACACCTTC
-,TRBV6-2/TRBV6-3,-,TRBJ1-5,15,CATKWDGLTYQPQHF,TGTGCCACCAAATGGGACGGCTTGACCTATCAGCCCCAGCATTTT
few,TRBV12-3/TRBV12-4,TRBD1,TRBJ1-5,13,CASSPDRDQPQHF,TGTGCCAGCAGTCCCGACAGGGATCAGCCCCAGCATTTT
-,TRBV5-1,-,TRBJ1-2,16,CASSFGRTPGPYGYTF,TGCGCCAGCAGCTTTGGACGGACCCCTGGACCTTATGGCTACACCTTC
few,TRBV1,-,TRBJ2-7,18,CTSSTRDPAAGDLYEQYF,TGCACCAGCAGCACCCGGGACCCAGCAGCGGGGGACCTCTACGAGCAGTACTTC
-,TRBV6-5,-,TRBJ2-1,13,CASSSDSYNEQFF,TGTGCCAGCAGTTCGGACAGCTACAATGAGCAGTTCTTC
few,TRBV25-1,-,TRBJ2-7,15,CASSEGVLGSYEQYF,TGTGCCAGCAGTGAAGGGGTTCTGGGCTCCTACGAGCAGTACTTC
-,TRBV28,-,TRBJ1-5,15,CASSLQGFLGQPQHF,TGTGCCAGCAGCCTCCAGGGTTTCCTGGGGCAGCCCCAGCATTTT
few,TRBV7-9,-,TRBJ1-2,14,CASNPGRGVNGYTF,TGTGCCAGCAACCCAGGCAGGGGTGTAAATGGCTACACCTTC
-,TRBV20-1,TRBD1,TRBJ1-2,13,CSARGTGNYGYTF,TGCAGTGCTAGAGGGACAGGGAACTATGGCTACACCTTC
few,TRBV7-8,-,TRBJ1-5,16,CASSSPGGLSNQPQHF,TGTGCCAGCAGCTCACCTGGTGGATTAAGCAATCAGCCCCAGCATTTT
-,TRBV7-9,TRBD1,TRBJ1-2,17,CAGSFDTHSGQAWSYTF,TGTGCCGGCAGCTTCGACACCCACTCGGGACAGGCCTGGAGCTACACCTTC
few,TRBV5-3,-,TRBJ2-7,16,CARSFLGRKTAYEQYF,TGTGCCAGAAGCTTCCTGGGTAGGAAGACAGCCTACGAGCAGTACTTC
few,TRBV7-2,-,TRBJ1-1,13,CASSLEAGREAFF,TGTGCCAGCAGCTTAGAGGCCGGGAGAGAAGCTTTCTTT
few,TRBV6-1,TRBD1,TRBJ1-1,15,CASRTGPMRNTEAFF,TGTGCCAGCAGGACAGGGCCCATGAGGAACACTGAAGCTTTCTTT
-,TRBV27,-,TRBJ2-3,14,CASRATTSTDTQYF,TGTGCCAGCAGGGCTACCACTAGCACAGATACGCAGTATTTT
few,TRBV11-2,TRBD1,TRBJ1-2,15,CASSFPGTGGIGYTF,TGTGCCAGCAGCTTCCCCGGGACAGGGGGCATTGGCTACACCTTC
few,TRBV11-2,-,TRBJ2-7,16,CASSTYRDPKPYEQYF,TGTGCCAGCAGCACCTACCGGGACCCTAAACCCTACGAGCAGTACTTC
-,TRBV4-3,-,TRBJ2-4,19,CASSQESGNRGLAKNIQYF,TGCGCCAGCAGCCAAGAGTCCGGCAACAGGGGACTAGCCAAAAACATTCAGTACTTC
-,TRBV7-9,-,TRBJ1-1,15,CASSLGGHKGAEAFF,TGTGCCAGCAGCTTAGGGGGGCATAAAGGCGCTGAAGCTTTCTTT
-,TRBV6-5,TRBD1,TRBJ2-7,15,CASSYTGTGGSEQYF,TGTGCCAGCAGTTACACCGGGACAGGGGGTAGCGAGCAGTACTTC
few,TRBV6-5,TRBD1,TRBJ1-2,16,CASSYSSGGSSYGYTF,TGTGCCAGCAGTTACTCGTCAGGGGGCTCTTCCTATGGCTACACCTTC
-,TRBV7-9,-,TRBJ2-7,12,CASSLVQGEQYF,TGTGCCAGCAGCTTAGTCCAGGGTGAGCAGTACTTC
-,TRBV28,-,TRBJ2-3,14,CASSRPGDSDTQYF,TGTGCCAGCAGTCGCCCGGGAGATTCAGATACGCAGTATTTT
-,TRBV6-2/TRBV6-3,TRBD1,TRBJ2-3,13,CATQWTGGGTQYF,TGTGCAACCCAGTGGACAGGGGGTGGTACGCAGTATTTT
-,TRBV2,-,TRBJ1-1,12,CASSIKNTEAFF,TGTGCCAGCAGTATAAAAAACACTGAAGCTTTCTTT
-,TRBV4-1,TRBD2,TRBJ2-1,18,CASSQEVLAASSYNEQFF,TGCGCCAGCAGCCAAGAAGTACTAGCGGCCTCCTCCTACAATGAGCAGTTCTTC
-,TRBV7-3,-,TRBJ2-7,13,CASSFQSSYEQYF,TGTGCCAGCAGCTTCCAGAGCTCCTACGAGCAGTACTTC
few,TRBV6-1,TRBD2,TRBJ2-1,16,CASTLAGAYSYNEQFF,TGTGCCAGCACCCTAGCGGGGGCCTACTCCTACAATGAGCAGTTCTTC